This T cell receptor beta chain was identified in a study of shared clonotypes between healthy human individuals (dated by TCRdb to 2018 to 2020). Describing the broader study: Three men and a couple of women, aged 18 to 49 years, made up the cohort. To estimate repertoire size and how much clonotype sharing occurs between individuals, the study deeply sequenced the blood TCR repertoires of several healthy adults. For each donor, CD4 naive and CD4 memory were each run on three plates, CD8 naive on two plates, and CD8 memory on one plate. Different laboratories and diverse techniques were used to prepare libraries and sequence TCR repertoires, to increase sequencing depth and limit assay-specific biases. Per donor, leukapheresis produced somewhere between about 0.8 and 9 billion PBMCs. Study-wide findings and limitations: Pairwise subsampling led to the expectation that sequencing depth would affect the degree of clonotype sharing among donors. The genetic and exposure-history diversity represented was limited by the small number of donors. Sharing across a few donors was observed for approximately 4.6% of naive CD4, less than 4% of naive CD8, roughly 2.4% of memory CD4, and around 0.4% of memory CD8 clonotypes. Only blood was sampled, and tissue TCR repertoires likely differ from those in blood. Higher generation probabilities were observed for clonotypes shared by all four sorted-subset donors than for non-shared clonotypes. Incomplete sequencing was indicated by rarefaction of sorted-subset datasets, despite the large sequencing depth. Naive subsets generally had larger estimated clonotype richness than memory subsets.

CD8 naive samples consisted of CD45RO-negative cells that were positively selected for CCR7, yielding a CD45RA+CCR7+ population without TemRA cells. The donors were healthy, HIV-negative adults who had no recently reported acute infections or vaccinations. Every donor was a Caucasian adult residing in Nashville, Tennessee, USA. Blood was obtained by leukapheresis, after which PBMCs were separated by Ficoll-Histopaque density gradient centrifugation and cryopreserved in liquid nitrogen vapor phase. Purity and quantity of every magnetically sorted T cell population were checked by analytical flow cytometry. Genomic DNA was isolated from every sorted fraction and measured by UV absorbance on a Nanodrop 2000c. As for this clone: Its antigen has not been determined. Within one base of it there is no much larger clone, and no base qualities were kept.

Using the deep immunoSEQ assay, TCR CDR3 regions were amplified from genomic DNA by multiplex PCR. For each cell subset, the extracted genomic DNA was distributed evenly across all wells of several immunoSEQ 96-well plates, and each plate served as one replicate. Each replicate PCR for sorted subsets received about 200 ng genomic DNA, equal to tens of thousands of T cell genomes. The purified libraries were quantified using a Qubit 3.0 fluorometer, sized with a Bioanalyzer 2100, and then quantified again using the KAPA Library Quantification kit. Each immunoSEQ 96-well plate was sequenced on its own single-read 150-cycle Illumina NextSeq 550 flow cell. As for how the authors treated the data: Because only junctional sequences without quality scores were contained in the immunoSEQ output, filtering matching that applied to full-length reads could not be performed. Sequences were annotated with PyIR, a Python wrapper for IgBLAST v1.9, and V/J genes and CDR3 were assigned using IMGT germline references. Reads with weak V/J assignments (E-value above 1e-6), missing CDR3, stop codons, out-of-frame junctions, or ambiguous translated residues were removed. V3J clonotypes were defined as sequences sharing the same inferred V gene, J gene, and CDR3 amino acid sequence. The percentage overlap between two repertoires was calculated by dividing the number of shared unique clonotypes by the size of the smaller repertoire. RTK rarefaction, the Chao1 estimator, and Recon v2.1 estimates of unobserved clonotypes were used to assess repertoire richness. For all TCRbeta clonotypes obtained by the gDNA method from several donors, generation probabilities were computed with OLGA. In TCRdb, the immuneACCESS table is reduced to in-frame sequences with V and J assigned. These tables do not hold every clone; where another copy was compared, an unresolved V gene accounts for under half, and the others remain unexplained. V, J and clone size are taken as reported in that table, and D and trimming were inferred from the DNA itself. For this sample the table gives about 2.2 million clones, of which 85% to 95% were detected only once. The ten most abundant clones make up under 2% of the sample.

V is cut by 0 bases and J by 8 bases, and the space between the germline ends is 7 bases. From a lookup of the germline V gene, CDR1 and CDR2 are MGHRA and YSYEKL. Inclusive of the bounding cysteine and phenylalanine, the CDR3 is 13 residues long. Only the CDR3 portion is preserved as DNA: 39 bases, with reading frame beginning at the first base. Recombination connected TRBV4-1 to TRBJ1-4, with no D gene named confidently. The sequenced sample consisted of naive CD8+ T cells from PBMCs. The sample's cell subset or site label is to be understood as: CD45RA+CCR7+. This receptor was identified in a man between 18 and 29 years old in good health. Some clones in this sample may be carry-over from other donors' samples. The CDR3 loop reads CASSQDREEKLFF. The DNA is TGCGCCAGCAGCCAAGATCGGGAGGAAAAACTGTTTTTT.